What follows describes a single T cell receptor (beta chain). Genomic DNA from each subset was divided evenly over several immunoSEQ plates. Some 28,000 T cell genomes (roughly 190 ng DNA) went into each sorted-subset replicate. The assay was immunoSEQ multiplex PCR, and TCRdb's table has in-frame clones only and misses some. The table records some 2 million clones, about 95% of them present only once. Germline loops: CDR1 PRHDT, CDR2 FYEKMQ (reference sequence). V was shortened by 5 bases and J by 2 bases, with 17 bases between the two germline ends. The CDR3 has 16 amino acids. This specimen comes from a study of shared clonotypes between healthy human individuals. Naive CD8 cells lacked CD45RO and underwent positive selection for CCR7, leaving out terminally differentiated effector memory CD45RA+ cells.

The clonotype comes from a man between 18 and 29 years old in good health. Sequencing input: naive CD8+ T cells sorted from blood. The chain combines TRBV13 with TRBJ2-3; maybe TRBD2 (5 bases). CDR3 residues: CASSPGEGFHTDTQYF. In DNA form, the CDR3 reads TGTGCCAGCAGCCCTGGTGAGGGATTTCACACAGATACGCAGTATTTT.